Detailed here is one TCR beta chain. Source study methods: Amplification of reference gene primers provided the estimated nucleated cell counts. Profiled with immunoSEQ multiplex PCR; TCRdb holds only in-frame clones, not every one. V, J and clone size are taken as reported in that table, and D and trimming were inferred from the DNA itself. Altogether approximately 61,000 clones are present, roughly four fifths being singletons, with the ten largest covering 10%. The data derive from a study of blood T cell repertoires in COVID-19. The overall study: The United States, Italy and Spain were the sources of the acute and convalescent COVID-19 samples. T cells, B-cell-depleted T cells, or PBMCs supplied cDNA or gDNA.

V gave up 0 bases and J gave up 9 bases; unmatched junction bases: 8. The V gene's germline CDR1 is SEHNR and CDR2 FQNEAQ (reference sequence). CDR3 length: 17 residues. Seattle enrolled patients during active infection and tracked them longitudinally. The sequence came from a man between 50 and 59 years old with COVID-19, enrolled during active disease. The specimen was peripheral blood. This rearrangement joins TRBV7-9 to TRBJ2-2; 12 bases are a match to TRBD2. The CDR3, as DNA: TGTGCCAGCAGCTTAGCGCGAGGACTAGCGGGATATTGGGAGCTGTTTTTT. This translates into CASSLARGLAGYWELFF. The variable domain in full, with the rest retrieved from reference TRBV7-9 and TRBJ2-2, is DTGVSQNPRHKITKRGQNVTFRCDPISEHNRLYWYRQTLGQGPEFLTYFQNEAQLEKSRLLSDRFSAERPKGSFSTLEIQRTEQGDSAMYLCASSLARGLAGYWELFFGEGSRLTVL.